This T cell receptor (beta chain) was captured in a study of blood T cell repertoires in COVID-19. The table came from immunoSEQ multiplex PCR; TCRdb's copy has only in-frame clones and leaves some out. The sample includes about 270,000 clones, around nine tenths of them seen just once. The germline CDR1 and CDR2 sequences are SGHNT and YYREEE (reference sequence). V was shortened by 0 bases and J by 6 bases, with 16 bases between the two germline ends. The CDR3 covers 16 residues. This TCR derives from a man aged 35 to 55 with active or convalescent COVID-19. The V call is TRBV5-4, the J call TRBJ2-1, with D unresolved. Sample: peripheral blood. The CDR3 sequence: CASSLGLRLSGNEQFF. The CDR3 DNA follows: TGTGCCAGCAGCTTGGGTTTGAGACTGAGTGGCAATGAGCAGTTCTTC. Full variable domain (missing parts from reference TRBV5-4 and TRBJ2-1): ETGVTQSPTHLIKTRGQQVTLRCSSQSGHNTVSWYQQALGQGPQFIFQYYREEENGRGNFPPRFSGLQFPNYSSELNVNALELDDSALYLCASSLGLRLSGNEQFFGPGTRLTVL.